This T cell receptor beta chain came from a study of shared clonotypes between healthy human individuals. Clones were sequenced by immunoSEQ multiplex PCR, and TCRdb holds only the in-frame ones, with some missing. The data hold some 1 million clones, with around 76% observed a single time. From CD4+ cells came CD45RA+ naive and CD45RA-negative memory subsets. V lost 4 bases to trimming and J lost 7 bases; unmatched junction nucleotides: 16. Germline values: CDR1 SGHDT, CDR2 YYEEEE. The CDR3 has 16 residues. The receptor was isolated from a man younger than 35 in good health. The genes are TRBV5-6 and TRBJ2-7, with 8 bases fitting TRBD2. The specimen sequenced was memory CD4+ T cells sorted from blood. This sample's subset: CD45RA-negative fraction. The CDR3 spells CASSPREAPPLGEQYF. Written as DNA, the CDR3 is TGTGCCAGCAGCCCGCGGGAGGCACCCCCGCTGGGGGAGCAGTACTTC.